One sample yielded the 24 T cell receptor beta chains listed below, sequenced in a study of blood T cell repertoires in COVID-19. Measured with immunoSEQ multiplex PCR; TCRdb has only the in-frame clones, and not every one. The sample consists of over 130,000 clones, approximately 80% of them appearing once. Sequenced material: peripheral blood. All receptors derive from a woman aged 80 or over with active or convalescent COVID-19.

This clone was picked up one time. V usage is TRBV6-6 and J usage is TRBJ1-2, with 9 positions matching TRBD1. The CDR3 is made up of 17 amino acids. Per germline, CDR1 MNHNY and CDR2 SVGAGI (reference sequence). V shed 5 bases and J 5 bases; nucleotides not matched to a gene: 15. CDR3 DNA sequence: TGTGCCAGCAGTCCCGGGACAGGGAACGCTTGGATTTATGGCTACACCTTC. Translating gives CASSPGTGNAWIYGYTF.

This sequence joins TRBV20-1 and TRBJ1-5; 7 bases agree with TRBD1. The CDR3 is made up of 15 amino acids. Germline V gives CDR1 DFQATT, CDR2 SNEGSKA (reference sequence). The V segment lost 3 bases and the J segment 0 bases; nucleotides outside the gene matches: 5. CDR3 region: CSASQGQNSNQPQHF. CDR3 nucleotides: TGCAGTGCTAGTCAGGGACAGAATAGCAATCAGCCCCAGCATTTT.

The chain combines TRBV11-2 with TRBJ2-7, with D possibly matching TRBD1 (6 bases). The germline V and J ends were trimmed by 5 bases and 4 bases, with 15 bases remaining between them. CDR1 SGHAT and CDR2 FQNNGV come from the germline V gene. CDR3 size: 14 residues. The CDR3 DNA reads TGTGCCAGCAGCCCAGCCTGGGGGCTTTACGAGCAGTACTTC. This encodes CASSPAWGLYEQYF.

This clone showed up just a few times. This chain links TRBV6-2 or TRBV6-3 with TRBJ1-6; D call uncertain. The ends were cut back, 0 bases at V and 0 bases at J, with 6 bases in the middle. This CDR3 contains 16 residues. Germline V gene lookup returns CDR1 MNHEY and CDR2 SVGEGT. In nucleotides, the CDR3 is TGTGCCAGCAGTTACTCGGGGAGCTCCTATAATTCACCCCTCCACTTT. This translates into CASSYSGSSYNSPLHF.

This rearrangement joins TRBV6-5 to TRBJ1-1; D unclear. Germline V gives CDR1 MNHEY, CDR2 SVGAGI. V was cut by 5 bases and J by 2 bases, with 9 bases left in between. The CDR3 length is 13 residues. DNA of the CDR3: TGTGCCAGCAGTAACAACCGTAACACTGAAGCTTTCTTT. Translated, it gives CASSNNRNTEAFF.

This clone came up many times. The rearrangement uses TRBV5-1 and TRBJ1-5, with D hard to call. The germline V gene has CDR1 SGHRS and CDR2 YFSETQ. The CDR3 has 14 amino acids. The V and J ends lost 5 bases and 0 bases respectively, with 9 bases between them. The CDR3 DNA sequence: TGCGCCAGCAGTACGGGGTATAGCAATCAGCCCCAGCATTTT. Residues: CASSTGYSNQPQHF.

The gene calls are TRBV5-1 and TRBJ2-5; TRBD2 aligns across 9 bases. CDR1 and CDR2 (germline): SGHRS, YFSETQ. V was pared by 5 bases and J by 5 bases, with 7 bases of the junction left unmatched. There are 14 residues in the CDR3. The CDR3 coding sequence is TGCGCCAGCAGTCAGAGCGGGGGGTTGGAGACCCAGTACTTC. Translated: CASSQSGGLETQYF.

The rearrangement links TRBV7-3 to TRBJ1-2; 8 nucleotides match TRBD1. The V and J ends lost 4 bases and 3 bases, in that order; junction bases with no gene match: 16. This CDR3 is built from 18 residues. CDR1 SGHTA and CDR2 FQGTGA come from the germline V gene. In nucleotides, the CDR3 is TGTGCCAGCAGCTCCACGAGGTTTAAACCGGGACAGGACTATGGCTACACCTTC. Encoded protein: CASSSTRFKPGQDYGYTF.

J is TRBJ1-2 and V is TRBV4-2, with 8 bases fitting TRBD1. With V trimmed by 8 bases and J by 3 bases, 5 bases remained unmatched. This CDR3 comprises 13 residues. The germline gives CDR1 LGHNA, CDR2 YNFKEQ. The CDR3 region has the DNA TGTGCCAGCGGACAGGGTAGTCACTATGGCTACACCTTC. It yields the protein CASGQGSHYGYTF.

The chain is built from TRBV28 and TRBJ2-1; 12 bases agree with TRBD1. The CDR3 contains 16 residues. V dropped 6 bases and J dropped 4; count of bases not matched to a gene: 7. Germline CDR1 reads MDHEN; CDR2 reads SYDVKM. The CDR3 DNA reads TGTGCCAGCAGCTGGGACAGGGGGCATGATTACAATGAGCAGTTCTTC. This gives the protein CASSWDRGHDYNEQFF.

The V and J genes are TRBV18 and TRBJ1-4, with TRBD1 matching over 8 bases. The germline V gene has CDR1 KGHSH and CDR2 LQKENI. This CDR3 has 15 amino acids. V shed 5 bases, J shed 8 bases, and the junction held 10 bases outside the gene matches. The CDR3 bases are TGTGCCAGCTCAAAAGGGACAGGAGGAGGGGAAAAACTGTTTTTT. Amino acids: CASSKGTGGGEKLFF.

V and J are TRBV11-1 and TRBJ2-5; D not certain. This CDR3 spans 12 amino acids. Between the trimmed V and J ends, which lost 2 bases and 5 bases, there was a span of 6 bases. From germline, CDR1 is SGHAT and CDR2 FQDESV (reference sequence). The CDR3 nucleotides are TGTGCCAGCAGCTTATCTACTGAGACCCAGTACTTC. Translated, it gives CASSLSTETQYF.

V and J are TRBV29-1 and TRBJ1-1, with 7 bases fitting TRBD1. CDR1 is SQVTM and CDR2 is ANQGSEA in the germline V gene. This CDR3 region has 11 residues. The V and J ends lost 6 bases and 11 bases, in that order; junction bases with no gene match: 9. The CDR3 DNA reads as TGCAGCGTCAGACAGGGCCGTTGGGCTTTCTTT. It codes for CSVRQGRWAFF.

V usage is TRBV19 and J usage is TRBJ2-7, with 7 nucleotides matching TRBD1. The V gene's germline CDR1 is LNHDA and CDR2 SQIVND (reference sequence). V lost 6 bases to trimming and J lost 4 bases; unmatched junction nucleotides: 9. The CDR3 extends over 14 amino acids. The CDR3 bases are TGTGCCAGTAGCCCAGGGGGAGTTGGTTACGAGCAGTACTTC. This translates into CASSPGGVGYEQYF.

This chain uses TRBV5-1 with TRBJ2-5; TRBD1 matches 7 bases. Germline V gene sequence: CDR1 SGHRS, CDR2 YFSETQ. There are 13 residues in the CDR3. J was trimmed by 3 bases and V by 5 bases; bases with no gene match: 4. The CDR3 bases are TGCGCCAGCAGTATGACAGGGAAAGAGACCCAGTACTTC. Translated, it gives CASSMTGKETQYF.

The chain combines TRBV9 with TRBJ2-6; the D gene is possibly TRBD1 (6 bases). CDR3 size: 17 residues. CDR1 is SGDLS and CDR2 is YYNGEE in the germline V gene. V gave up 3 bases and J gave up 1 base, with 14 bases separating them. Written as DNA, the CDR3 is TGTGCCAGCAGCGGCCCTCAAGGGGGTTCTGGGGCCAACGTCCTGACTTTC. It codes for CASSGPQGGSGANVLTF.

The chain employs TRBV19 and TRBJ1-3; D is possibly TRBD1 (5 bases). V was clipped by 5 bases and J by 2 bases, with 16 bases between them. Germline CDR1 and CDR2: LNHDA and SQIVND (reference sequence). The CDR3 loop spans 16 amino acids. CDR3 nucleotide sequence: TGTGCCAGTAGTTCCCGCAGGGAAGGGGCTGGAAACACCATATATTTT. Its protein is CASSSRREGAGNTIYF.

The chain uses TRBV19 and TRBJ2-2; 11 bases fit TRBD2. The length of the CDR3 is 16 residues. CDR1 is LNHDA, CDR2 SQIVND, per germline (reference sequence). V shed 6 bases and J 5 bases; nucleotides not matched to a gene: 8. In DNA, the CDR3 is TGTGCCAGTAGCCCTAGCGGGGGGCCGTCTACCGGGGAGCTGTTTTTT. As protein: CASSPSGGPSTGELFF.

This rearrangement joins TRBV29-1 to TRBJ1-1; 8 positions agree with TRBD1. The CDR3 covers 12 residues. With 7 bases clipped from V and 5 bases from J, the junction kept 6 bases outside the gene matches. Per the germline V gene, CDR1 is SQVTM and CDR2 is ANQGSEA. For the CDR3, the DNA is TGCAGCGCAAAACGGGACAGGACTGAAGCTTTCTTT. It yields the protein CSAKRDRTEAFF.

V and J are TRBV9 and TRBJ1-5; D ambiguous. The CDR3 covers 15 residues. Germline V gives CDR1 SGDLS, CDR2 YYNGEE. Trimming cost V 4 bases and J 0 bases, with 11 bases left between them. The CDR3 region is CASSPSSSSNQPQHF. As DNA, the CDR3 is TGTGCCAGCAGCCCCTCAAGTAGTAGCAATCAGCCCCAGCATTTT.

The chain has TRBV5-6 and TRBJ1-6; D perhaps matches TRBD1 (6 bases). V was pared by 4 bases and J by 6 bases, with 14 bases between. The CDR3 runs to 15 residues. Per germline, CDR1 SGHDT and CDR2 YYEEEE. The chain's CDR3 is CASSRGRGSNSPLHF. The CDR3 region has the DNA TGTGCCAGCAGCCGGGGCAGGGGTAGTAATTCACCCCTCCACTTT. Full variable domain (missing parts from reference TRBV5-6 and TRBJ1-6): DAGVTQSPTHLIKTRGQQVTLRCSPKSGHDTVSWYQQALGQGPQFIFQYYEEEERQRGNFPDRFSGHQFPNYSSELNVNALLLGDSALYLCASSRGRGSNSPLHFGNGTRLTVT.

This sequence joins TRBV9 and TRBJ1-3; 9 bases agree with TRBD1. The V segment lost 3 bases and the J segment 4 bases; nucleotides outside the gene matches: 8. This CDR3 spans 16 amino acids. Germline CDR1 and CDR2: SGDLS and YYNGEE. CDR3 region: CASSAKDRGKGNTIYF. CDR3 sequence (DNA): TGTGCCAGCAGCGCCAAAGACAGGGGGAAGGGAAACACCATATATTTT.

The J gene is TRBJ1-3, the V gene TRBV7-8; D is possibly TRBD1 (5 bases). Germline V gives CDR1 SGHVS, CDR2 FQNEAQ. The CDR3 consists of 17 residues. Trimming cost V 4 bases and J 4 bases, with 20 bases left between them. The CDR3 is CASSSSWGDGLGNTIYF. CDR3 coding DNA: TGTGCCAGCAGCTCCAGTTGGGGGGACGGTCTCGGAAACACCATATATTTT.

This chain links TRBV27 with TRBJ1-2; D is perhaps TRBD1 (5 bases). Germline V gene sequence: CDR1 MNHEY, CDR2 SMNVEV (reference sequence). The V end was cut by 10 bases, the J end by 8 bases, with 26 bases between. CDR3 size: 15 residues. The CDR3: CATKKSSGTAGGYTF. The CDR3 DNA reads as TGTGCCACCAAAAAATCCTCCGGGACCGCGGGGGGCTACACCTTC.